Below are 28 T cell receptor beta chains sequenced from a single sample in a study of tumor-infiltrating lymphocytes in primary liver carcinoma. From 500 ng of total RNA, TCR beta-specific cDNA was reverse-transcribed using a constant-region primer. Three nested multiplex PCR rounds, a slightly modified ARM-PCR, produced the libraries for TCR beta. Amplification in the first two PCR rounds was performed using TRBV1-TRBV30 forward primers and a C-beta reverse primer for around 9 cycles each. TCRdb itself ran the multiplex PCR reads through MiXCR, one entry per CDR3 protein. The table records roughly 49,000 distinct CDR3 sequences, around 73% of them present only once. RNA and DNA were co-extracted from about 20-30 mg of unsorted bulk tissue. The sample comprised liver tumor tissue from sampling region 5. Subset indicated: tumor region T5, tumor centre. The receptors were gathered from a man aged 35-49 years with primary liver carcinoma and hepatitis B virus infection.

This clonotype was seen many times. The chain joins TRBV5-1 to TRBJ1-5; no reliable D call. V lost 4 bases, J lost 4 bases, and 12 bases lay in between. Germline CDR1 is SGHRS and CDR2 is YFSETQ. The CDR3 loop spans 14 amino acids. The CDR3 sequence is CASSLNGANQPQHF. CDR3 bases: TGCGCCAGCAGCCTTAACGGTGCAAATCAGCCCCAGCATTTT. The full variable domain, in which reference TRBV5-1 and TRBJ1-5 provide the parts outside the CDR3, is KAGVTQTPRYLIKTRGQQVTLSCSPISGHRSVSWYQQTPGQGLQFLFEYFSETQRNKGNFPGRFSGRQFSNSRSEMNVSTLELGDSALYLCASSLNGANQPQHFGDGTRLSIL.

The V call is TRBV11-2, the J call TRBJ2-3; 8 positions agree with TRBD2. Germline-derived CDR1 and CDR2 are SGHAT and FQNNGV. The CDR3 contains 16 residues. J lost 10 bases, V lost 2 bases, and 14 bases had no gene match. CDR3: CASSLRLAGSTGPQYF. The CDR3 DNA is TGTGCCAGCAGCTTAAGATTAGCGGGGAGCACAGGTCCGCAGTATTTT.

As for this clonotype: In this CDR3 the conserved last residue, phenylalanine or tryptophan, is missing, so a read error is likely. This chain joins TRBV12-3 or TRBV12-4 and TRBJ2-1; a weak D match, TRBD1 (5 bases). The CDR3 sequence is 13 residues long. The V and J ends lost 7 bases and 5 bases respectively, with 12 bases between them. The CDR3 DNA sequence: TGTGCCAGCACTCTCGGACATAACAATGAGCAGTTCCTC. Translation: CASTLGHNNEQFL.

Comments on this clonotype: One junction end disagrees with the germline gene, perhaps due to a read error. The chain uses TRBV11-1 and TRBJ2-4, with D tentatively TRBD2 (6 bases). CDR3 length equals 17 residues. Germline V CDR1 and CDR2: SGHAT, FQDESV (reference sequence). The CDR3 loop reads CVSSFPGISGTNNIQYF. DNA of the CDR3: TGTGTCAGCAGCTTTCCCGGGATTAGCGGAACCAACAACATTCAGTACTTC.

This clonotype was counted ten times or more. The J gene is TRBJ2-2, the V gene TRBV18; D is possibly TRBD2 (6 bases). Trimming cost V 3 bases and J 7 bases, with 18 bases left between them. Germline-derived CDR1 and CDR2 are KGHSH and LQKENI. The CDR3 extends over 16 amino acids. For the CDR3, the DNA is TGTGCCAGCTCACCCTCACTGGACCCCGGGAGCGGGGAGCTGTTTTTT. It codes for CASSPSLDPGSGELFF.

As regards this clonotype: One end of the junction fails to match germline, which may point to a read error. The rearrangement joins TRBV28 to TRBJ2-3; a weak D match, TRBD1 (6 bases). Germline V gene data show CDR1 as MDHEN and CDR2 as SYDVKM. The CDR3 sequence is 16 residues long. In DNA, the CDR3 is TGTGGCAGCAGTCGACAGGAGGTTGTGGGCACAAATACGCAGTATTTT. Protein: CGSSRQEVVGTNTQYF. The full variable domain, in which reference TRBV28 and TRBJ2-3 provide the parts outside the CDR3, is DVKVTQSSRYLVKRTGEKVFLECVQDMDHENMFWYRQDPGLGLRLIYFSYDVKMKEKGDIPEGYSVSREKKERFSLILESASTNQTSMYLCGSSRQEVVGTNTQYFGPGTRLTVL.

This clonotype was counted once. A read error may account for a junction end that differs from germline. This sequence joins TRBV29-1 and TRBJ2-7, with 10 bases matching TRBD1. The CDR3 sequence is 15 residues long. Germline CDR1 SQVTM, CDR2 ANQGSEA. CDR3 amino acids: CSVEEGDRGVDEQNF. The CDR3 coding sequence is TGCAGCGTTGAGGAAGGGGACAGGGGAGTAGACGAGCAGAACTTC.

A remark on this clonotype: This is likely a read error, given that the CDR3 carries no conserved phenylalanine or tryptophan at its end. CDR3 in amino acids: CASSRESQGGEQYL. CDR3 DNA sequence: TGTGCCAGCAGCCGAGAGTCGCAGGGCGGCGAGCAGTACCTC. V and J are TRBV4-2 and TRBJ2-7, with TRBD1 as a possible D gene (5 bases). Germline-derived CDR1 and CDR2 are LGHNA and YNFKEQ. The CDR3 totals 14 residues. Trimming shortened V by 4 bases and J by 6 bases, and 16 bases separated the two germline ends.

This clonotype was seen a few times. Possible read error: a much larger clone is one base away. V gene TRBV21-1 combines with J gene TRBJ1-5; no DNA check was done on the table's D call, TRBD1. TRBV21-1 corresponds to a pseudogene. This CDR3 comprises 14 residues. The CDR3 DNA follows: TGTGCCAGCACCAAATCCCCAGGGAATCAGCCCCAGCATTTT. It codes for CASTKSPGNQPQHF.

This clonotype was observed at least ten times. CDR3: CASSVTGSSYNEQFF. In DNA, the CDR3 is TGTGCCAGCAGCGTGACAGGGAGCTCCTACAATGAGCAGTTCTTC. This sequence joins TRBV6-1 and TRBJ2-1; 7 bases map to TRBD1. CDR1 MNHNS and CDR2 SASEGT come from the germline V gene. The V and J ends lost 6 bases and 0 bases, in that order; junction bases with no gene match: 5. This CDR3 spans 15 amino acids.

As for this clonotype: Because the CDR3 is missing its conserved closing phenylalanine or tryptophan, this is likely a read error. The genes are TRBV2 and TRBJ2-6; TRBD1 might be the D (5 bases). Germline CDR1 and CDR2: SNHLY and FYNNEI. The CDR3 extends over 15 amino acids. V shed 6 bases and J shed 1 base, with 10 bases lying between them. CDR3 sequence reads: CASRDMNSGANVLTI. The CDR3 region has the DNA TGTGCCAGCAGGGACATGAATTCTGGGGCCAACGTCCTGACTATC.

This clonotype was detected only once. V is TRBV6-6 and J is TRBJ2-5; D not resolved. Germline-derived CDR1 and CDR2 are MNHNY and SVGAGI (reference sequence). This CDR3 is built from 11 residues. Trimming shortened V by 2 bases and J by 9 bases, and 7 bases separated the two germline ends. The CDR3 region has the DNA TGTGCCAGCAGTTACAATGAGTCCCAGTACTTC. Its translation: CASSYNESQYF.

Comments on this clonotype: This may arise from a read error, as a much more abundant clone is one base away. The rearrangement uses TRBV5-4 and TRBJ2-7; the D is unclear. CDR3 size: 13 residues. Germline V gives CDR1 SGHNT, CDR2 YYREEE (reference sequence). The CDR3 loop is CASSLDVIYEQCF. The DNA of the CDR3 is TGTGCCAGCAGCTTGGACGTGATCTACGAGCAGTGCTTC.

A remark on this clonotype: Its ends do not fully match the called genes, so a read error is possible. This chain connects TRBV6-5 to TRBJ2-1; D unresolved. Per the germline V gene, CDR1 is MNHEY and CDR2 is SVGAGI. The CDR3 runs 12 residues. The CDR3 coding sequence is TGTGCCATCAGTCAACTTGGCAATGAGCAGTTCTTC. Translation: CAISQLGNEQFF.

Remarks on this clonotype: This CDR3 is missing its conserved last phenylalanine or tryptophan, likely due to a read error. The DNA is omitted, as the CDR3 cannot be located on it reliably, and the CDR3 follows TCRdb's listing. The rearrangement links TRBV30 to TRBJ2-1; the D call TRBD2 from the table was never checked on the DNA. Ends included, the CDR3 has 14 residues. Germline V gene lookup returns CDR1 GTSNPN and CDR2 SVGIG (reference sequence). CDR3 protein: CAWSVLAGVDELFS.

On this clonotype itself: This CDR3 is missing its conserved last phenylalanine or tryptophan, likely due to a read error. This chain uses TRBV11-1 with TRBJ2-3; D gene uncertain. The CDR3 extends over 14 amino acids. Trimming stripped 5 bases from V and 4 bases from J, with 13 bases between. CDR1 and CDR2 (germline): SGHAT, FQDESV (reference sequence). The CDR3 sequence is CASSLPHEADTQYC. The CDR3 DNA reads as TGTGCCAGCAGCCTACCCCATGAAGCAGATACGCAGTATTGT.

Remarks on this clonotype: The junction does not match germline at one end; this may be a read error. The chain combines TRBV6-1 with TRBJ2-3; D is unresolved. In germline, CDR1 is MNHNS, CDR2 SASEGT. The CDR3 length is 12 residues. CDR3 amino acids: CTSSDWADTQYF. The CDR3 DNA reads as TGTACCAGCAGTGATTGGGCGGATACGCAGTATTTT.

This clonotype was seen a handful of times. A clone one base away is much larger, so this may be a read error. This chain uses TRBV5-1 with TRBJ2-1, with D uncertain. V gave up 0 bases and J gave up 13 bases, with 11 bases separating them. Germline-derived CDR1 and CDR2 are SGHRS and YFSETQ. The CDR3 totals 12 residues. CDR3 bases: TGCGCCAGCAGCTTGGACTCACCGACCCAGTTCTTC. This codes for CASSLDSPTQFF.

The chain uses TRBV5-8 and TRBJ2-5, with no clear D. The CDR3 has 13 amino acids. From germline, CDR1 is SGHTS and CDR2 YDEGEE. CDR3 DNA: TGTGTCGTTTTAGGGCAGAACCAAGAGACCCAGTACTTC. It translates to CVVLGQNQETQYF.

The gene calls are TRBV11-3 and TRBJ1-1; no definite D call. Germline V CDR1 and CDR2: SGHNT, YENEEA. This CDR3 region has 13 residues. V gave up 5 bases and J gave up 11 bases, with 18 bases separating them. DNA of the CDR3: TGTGCCAGCAGCAAAGGTTTGAACATTGAGGCTTTCTTT. The encoded protein is CASSKGLNIEAFF.

This clonotype appeared a single time. This chain links TRBV24-1 with TRBJ2-2, with D tentatively TRBD1 (5 bases). The CDR3 is 16 amino acids. V shed 8 bases and J shed 7 bases, with 22 bases lying between them. Germline V CDR1 and CDR2: KGHDR, SFDVKD. The CDR3 nucleotides read TGTGCCACCACTCCGAATCACCAGGGCAGCAACGGGGAGCTGTTTTTT. It is translated as CATTPNHQGSNGELFF.

This clonotype was counted only a few times. This chain joins TRBV6-5 and TRBJ1-2; D is unclear. Germline V gene lookup returns CDR1 MNHEY and CDR2 SVGAGI. This CDR3 is 14 amino acids long. The DNA for the CDR3 is TGTGGCAACAGCCCAAATGACCATCGCTATGGCTACACCTTC. Translated, it gives CGNSPNDHRYGYTF.

About this clonotype: A read error may account for a junction end that differs from germline. V gene TRBV12-3 or TRBV12-4 combines with J gene TRBJ2-5, with TRBD2 as a possible D gene (6 bases). The length of the CDR3 is 13 residues. The CDR3 sequence: CTSSRGGTETQYF. In DNA, the CDR3 is TGCACCAGCAGCCGAGGCGGGACAGAGACCCAGTACTTC.

On this clonotype itself: A junction boundary mismatches the germline segment, possibly from a read error. The chain combines TRBV11-2 with TRBJ2-1; 8 bases map to TRBD2. This CDR3 spans 17 amino acids. Germline CDR1 is SGHAT and CDR2 is FQNNGV. CDR3 bases: TGTGTCAGCAGCTTAGATAGGGGCGGGAGGTCCTACAATAAGCAGTTCTTC. Its protein is CVSSLDRGGRSYNKQFF.

A remark on this clonotype: Given the absence of the conserved phenylalanine or tryptophan at the CDR3 end, a read error is likely. This rearrangement joins TRBV5-1 to TRBJ2-6; D uncertain. Per germline, CDR1 SGHRS and CDR2 YFSETQ. CDR3 length: 18 residues. The ends were cut back, 0 bases at V and 0 bases at J, with 13 bases in the middle. CDR3 DNA: TGCGCCAGCAGCTTGGGGGCTGGTATAACCTCTGGGGCCAACGTCCTGACTTTA. This gives the protein CASSLGAGITSGANVLTL.

The table lists this clonotype with many counts. The chain couples TRBV28 to TRBJ2-5; D is unresolved. Trimming took 4 bases from V and 5 from J, leaving 14 bases between them. CDR1 and CDR2 from the germline V gene are MDHEN and SYDVKM. This CDR3 contains 14 residues. The CDR3 sequence: CASSSVDPWETQYF. As DNA, the CDR3 is TGTGCCAGCAGTTCCGTTGACCCTTGGGAGACCCAGTACTTC. The entire variable domain, with the rest obtained from reference TRBV28 and TRBJ2-5, is as follows: DVKVTQSSRYLVKRTGEKVFLECVQDMDHENMFWYRQDPGLGLRLIYFSYDVKMKEKGDIPEGYSVSREKKERFSLILESASTNQTSMYLCASSSVDPWETQYFGPGTRLLVL.

Remarks on this clonotype: The junction departs from the called germline gene at one end, perhaps through a read error. The J gene is TRBJ1-2, the V gene TRBV7-9, with TRBD1 as a possible D gene (6 bases). Germline V gene data show CDR1 as SEHNR and CDR2 as FQNEAQ (reference sequence). The CDR3 is 16 residues long. The CDR3, as DNA: TGTGCCAGCAGCTTAGCGACTGAAGGGACATCTTATGGCTACACTTTC. This gives the protein CASSLATEGTSYGYTF. The complete variable domain, with remaining parts taken from reference TRBV7-9 and TRBJ1-2, reads DTGVSQNPRHKITKRGQNVTFRCDPISEHNRLYWYRQTLGQGPEFLTYFQNEAQLEKSRLLSDRFSAERPKGSFSTLEIQRTEQGDSAMYLCASSLATEGTSYGYTFGSGTRLTVV.

This rearrangement joins TRBV20-1 to TRBJ1-1, with 8 bases identical to TRBD1. The CDR3 length is 14 residues. V gave up 2 bases and J gave up 3 bases; unmatched junction bases: 5. Germline CDR1 DFQATT, CDR2 SNEGSKA (reference sequence). The CDR3 loop is CSARSPTGDTEAFF. CDR3 bases: TGCAGTGCTAGATCGCCGACAGGGGACACTGAAGCTTTCTTT.